What follows are 22 T cell receptor beta chains derived from one specimen sequenced in a study of cytomegalovirus exposure and HLA in healthy donors. The data were produced by immunoSEQ multiplex PCR, yet TCRdb's version contains in-frame clones alone and is incomplete. The sample contains 80,000 to 90,000 clones, 95% to 98% of which appear only once. The sample was PBMCs. The receptors shown here come from a young man in good health and CMV-seronegative.

This clone is a singleton in its sample. The genes are TRBV28 and TRBJ1-5; a possible D gene is TRBD1 (6 bases). The V and J ends lost 6 bases and 7 bases respectively, with 16 bases between them. Germline values: CDR1 MDHEN, CDR2 SYDVKM. There are 14 residues in the CDR3. This CDR3 is CASRGQVGIQPQHF. In DNA form, the CDR3 reads TGTGCCAGCAGGGGACAAGTTGGAATCCAGCCCCAGCATTTT.

The chain recombines TRBV7-3 with TRBJ2-1; no firm D call. CDR1 is SGHTA, CDR2 FQGTGA, per germline. CDR3 length equals 19 residues. The V gene lost 1 base and the J gene lost 0 bases, with 19 bases spanning the gap. The CDR3 spells CASSLKPLTGGSSYNEQFF. CDR3 nucleotide sequence: TGTGCCAGCAGCTTAAAGCCCCTGACGGGTGGAAGCTCCTACAATGAGCAGTTCTTC.

V is TRBV5-8 and J is TRBJ2-3; 7 nucleotides agree with TRBD1. Germline V lookup: CDR1 SGHTS, CDR2 YDEGEE. V lost 4 bases and J lost 1; bases outside the gene matches: 3. This CDR3 comprises 14 residues. The CDR3 is CASSSDRGTDTQYF. CDR3 sequence (DNA): TGTGCCAGCAGCAGTGACAGGGGCACAGATACGCAGTATTTT.

This clone was counted only a few times. V is TRBV29-1 and J is TRBJ1-1; D is uncertain. Trimming shortened V by 7 bases and J by 1 base, and 16 bases separated the two germline ends. Germline V CDR1 and CDR2: SQVTM, ANQGSEA. This CDR3 is built from 14 residues. The CDR3 protein is CSARPPGANTEAFF. The CDR3 nucleotides are TGCAGCGCCCGACCCCCCGGAGCGAACACTGAAGCTTTCTTT.

The rearrangement joins TRBV28 to TRBJ1-2; 9 bases are a match to TRBD1. CDR1 and CDR2 from the germline V gene are MDHEN and SYDVKM. V shed 5 bases and J 8 bases; nucleotides not matched to a gene: 6. The length of the CDR3 is 13 residues. This CDR3 is CASSLTGGNGYTF. The CDR3 DNA reads TGTGCCAGCAGTCTGACAGGGGGTAACGGCTACACCTTC.

This clone was observed once. V is TRBV28 and J is TRBJ2-7, with D possibly TRBD2 on 7 matching bases. The CDR3 spans 13 residues. Germline CDR1 reads MDHEN; CDR2 reads SYDVKM. The V end lost 5 bases, the J end lost 6 bases, and 14 bases lay between the germline ends. Here the CDR3 reads CASSGFRGAEQYF. The CDR3 DNA sequence: TGTGCCAGCAGTGGGTTTCGGGGGGCCGAGCAGTACTTC. The full variable domain, with the rest looked up from reference TRBV28 and TRBJ2-7, is DVKVTQSSRYLVKRTGEKVFLECVQDMDHENMFWYRQDPGLGLRLIYFSYDVKMKEKGDIPEGYSVSREKKERFSLILESASTNQTSMYLCASSGFRGAEQYFGPGTRLTVT.

The rearrangement uses TRBV10-3 and TRBJ1-2, with 7 positions matching TRBD1. Germline trimming cut 2 bases from V and 2 bases from J; bases unmatched to any gene: 11. CDR1 ENHRY and CDR2 SYGVKD come from the germline V gene. The CDR3 consists of 17 residues. The CDR3 region is CAISERVRGQNNYGYTF. Here the CDR3 DNA reads TGTGCCATCAGTGAGCGAGTCCGGGGACAGAACAACTATGGCTACACCTTC.

The chain joins TRBV6-5 to TRBJ1-1, with D possibly matching TRBD1 (6 bases). The CDR3 runs to 15 residues. Germline V gives CDR1 MNHEY, CDR2 SVGAGI. Between the trimmed V and J ends, which lost 6 bases and 4 bases, there was a span of 18 bases. The CDR3 coding sequence is TGTGCCAGCAGCCAATTACAGGGAGGGAGCACTGAAGCTTTCTTT. Its protein product is CASSQLQGGSTEAFF.

The J gene is TRBJ2-4, the V gene TRBV29-1; 8 nucleotides agree with TRBD1. The CDR3 covers 18 residues. J gave up 0 bases and V 6 bases, and 16 bases lay outside the gene matches. Germline values: CDR1 SQVTM, CDR2 ANQGSEA. The CDR3 nucleotides are TGCAGCGTCCGACGACTTGAGTGGGACAGGTCAGCCAAAAACATTCAGTACTTC. Translated, it gives CSVRRLEWDRSAKNIQYF. Together with reference TRBV29-1 and TRBJ2-4, the CDR3 gives the full variable domain: SAVISQKPSRDICQRGTSLTIQCQVDSQVTMMFWYRQQPGQSLTLIATANQGSEATYESGFVIDKFPISRPNLTFSTLTVSNMSPEDSSIYLCSVRRLEWDRSAKNIQYFGAGTRLSVL.

Concerning this clone itself: The junction departs from the called germline gene at one end, perhaps through a read error. This chain connects TRBV7-7 to TRBJ2-2; TRBD2 might be the D (6 bases). The CDR3 contains 17 residues. CDR1 is SSHAT, CDR2 FNYEAQ, per germline (reference sequence). CDR3 coding DNA: TGTGCTAGCAGCTCCCAACCCACCTTCTTGGGGGGCGGGGAGCTGTTTTTT. It translates to CASSSQPTFLGGGELFF.

The rearrangement joins TRBV18 to TRBJ2-1, with D perhaps matching TRBD2 (6 bases). Germline V gene data show CDR1 as KGHSH and CDR2 as LQKENI. This CDR3 contains 14 residues. With 6 bases removed from V and 5 bases from J, the gap between germline ends came to 14 bases. The CDR3 DNA sequence: TGTGCCAGCTCGCTAATAGCGGAACACAATGAGCAGTTCTTC. Protein product: CASSLIAEHNEQFF.

This chain joins TRBV5-1 and TRBJ2-3; 10 bases fit TRBD2. V lost 0 bases and J lost 1; bases outside the gene matches: 2. CDR1 SGHRS and CDR2 YFSETQ come from the germline V gene. The CDR3 loop spans 16 amino acids. This CDR3 reads CASSLEGTSGTDTQYF. In DNA, the CDR3 is TGCGCCAGCAGCTTGGAGGGGACTAGCGGCACAGATACGCAGTATTTT.

The chain is built from TRBV14 and TRBJ2-2, with D unclear. Germline CDR1 SGHDN, CDR2 FVKESK. This CDR3 contains 13 residues. V dropped 1 base and J dropped 7 bases, with 7 bases sitting between them. CDR3 protein: CASSQVSFGELFF. CDR3 bases: TGTGCCAGCAGCCAAGTTTCGTTCGGGGAGCTGTTTTTT.

The genes are TRBV18 and TRBJ1-1, with TRBD1 matching 7 bases. The J segment lost 2 bases and the V segment lost 0 bases, leaving 9 bases of the junction unmatched. CDR1 KGHSH and CDR2 LQKENI come from the germline V gene. This CDR3 has 17 amino acids. In DNA form, the CDR3 reads TGTGCCAGCTCACCACCCACTTGGACAGGAGCAAACACTGAAGCTTTCTTT. Amino acids: CASSPPTWTGANTEAFF.

The chain employs TRBV5-4 and TRBJ2-6; D gene ambiguous. With 1 base removed from V and 0 bases from J, the gap between germline ends came to 5 bases. The CDR3 is 15 amino acids. Germline values: CDR1 SGHNT, CDR2 YYREEE (reference sequence). The CDR3 DNA sequence: TGTGCCAGCAGCTTGCTAAGCTCTGGGGCCAACGTCCTGACTTTC. Its protein is CASSLLSSGANVLTF.

The gene calls are TRBV10-1 and TRBJ2-1, with 12 bases lining up with TRBD2. The ends lost 5 bases at V and 0 bases at J; junction bases unmatched: 2. The CDR3 covers 16 residues. CDR1 is WNHNN, CDR2 SYGVQD, per germline (reference sequence). Here the CDR3 DNA reads TGCGCCAGCAGTTCGACTAGCGGGAGCTCCTACAATGAGCAGTTCTTC. Translating gives CASSSTSGSSYNEQFF.

CDR3: CASSRQTGGPGDYGYTF. The CDR3, as DNA: TGTGCCAGCTCACGTCAGACAGGGGGACCAGGAGACTATGGCTACACCTTC. This sequence joins TRBV18 and TRBJ1-2; 9 bases agree with TRBD1. The germline CDR1 and CDR2 sequences are KGHSH and LQKENI. V was pared by 4 bases and J by 3 bases, with 12 bases of the junction left unmatched. CDR3 length: 17 amino acids.

J is TRBJ2-7 and V is TRBV30; possibly TRBD2 for D (6 bases). The V gene lost 4 bases and the J gene lost 0 bases, with 10 bases spanning the gap. This CDR3 comprises 13 residues. Germline V gene data show CDR1 as GTSNPN and CDR2 as SVGIG (reference sequence). The CDR3 protein is CAWTLAFSYEQYF. In nucleotides, the CDR3 is TGTGCCTGGACCCTAGCGTTCTCCTACGAGCAGTACTTC.

The V and J genes are TRBV4-1 and TRBJ2-7; 7 bases align to TRBD2. J gave up 3 bases and V 4 bases, and 9 bases lay outside the gene matches. CDR3 size: 15 residues. Germline CDR1 MGHRA, CDR2 YSYEKL. Here the CDR3 reads CASSLSEAGDYEQYV. The CDR3 DNA follows: TGCGCCAGCAGCCTGTCTGAGGCGGGAGACTACGAGCAGTACGTC.

The chain is built from TRBV6-6 and TRBJ2-7; maybe TRBD1 (6 bases). V lost 5 bases and J lost 3, with 11 bases in between. Germline V gene sequence: CDR1 MNHNY, CDR2 SVGAGI (reference sequence). CDR3 length: 13 residues. Written as DNA, the CDR3 is TGTGCCAGCAGTCCAAGACAGGACTACGAGCAGTACTTC. As protein: CASSPRQDYEQYF.

V gene TRBV6-5 combines with J gene TRBJ2-7; 7 nucleotides agree with TRBD1. After removal of 6 bases from V and 5 bases from J, the junction contained 1 base not matched to a gene. The CDR3 is made up of 11 amino acids. The V gene's germline CDR1 is MNHEY and CDR2 SVGAGI. Written as DNA, the CDR3 is TGTGCCAGCAGGCAGGGGGACGAGCAGTACTTC. Protein sequence: CASRQGDEQYF.

This clone occurred once. The genes are TRBV7-9 and TRBJ2-1; TRBD2 matches at 11 bases. In germline, CDR1 is SEHNR, CDR2 FQNEAQ (reference sequence). V lost 2 bases and J lost 5; bases outside the gene matches: 5. CDR3 size: 16 residues. CDR3 nucleotide sequence: TGTGCCAGCAGCTTAATTCCGGGACTAGCGGACAATGAGCAGTTCTTC. Translation gives CASSLIPGLADNEQFF.